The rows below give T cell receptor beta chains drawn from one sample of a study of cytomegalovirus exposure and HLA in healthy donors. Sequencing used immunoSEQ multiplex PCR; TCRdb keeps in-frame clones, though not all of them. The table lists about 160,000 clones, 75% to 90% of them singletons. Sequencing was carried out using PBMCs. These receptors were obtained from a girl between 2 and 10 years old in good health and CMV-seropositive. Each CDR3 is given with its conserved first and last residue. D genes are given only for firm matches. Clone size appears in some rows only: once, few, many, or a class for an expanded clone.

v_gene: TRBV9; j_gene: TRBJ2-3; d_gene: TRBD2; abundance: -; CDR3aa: CASSVGRGGTSGTSTDTQYF; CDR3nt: TGTGCCAGCAGCGTAGGACGAGGGGGGACTAGCGGGACTAGCACAGATACGCAGTATTTT
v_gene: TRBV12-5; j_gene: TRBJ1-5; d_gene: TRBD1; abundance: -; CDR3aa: CASGSWDREGNQPQHF; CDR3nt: TGTGCTAGTGGTTCGTGGGACAGGGAAGGAAATCAGCCCCAGCATTTT
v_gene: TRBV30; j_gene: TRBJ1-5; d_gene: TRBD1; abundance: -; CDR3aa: CAWGKDRGNQPQHF; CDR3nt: TGTGCCTGGGGGAAAGACAGGGGCAATCAGCCCCAGCATTTT
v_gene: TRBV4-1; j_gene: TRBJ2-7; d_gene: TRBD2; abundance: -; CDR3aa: CASSQEGLAGGPSGEQYF; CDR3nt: TGCGCCAGCAGCCAGGAGGGACTAGCGGGAGGGCCGTCTGGCGAGCAGTACTTC
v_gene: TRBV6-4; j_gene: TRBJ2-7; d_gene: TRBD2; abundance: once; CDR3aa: CASRGLADNRSYEQYF; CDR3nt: TGTGCCAGCAGAGGACTAGCGGACAACCGTTCCTACGAGCAGTACTTC
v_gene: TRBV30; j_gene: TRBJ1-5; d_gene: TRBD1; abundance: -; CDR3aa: CAWKPGDRTQPQHF; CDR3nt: TGTGCCTGGAAACCTGGGGACAGGACTCAGCCCCAGCATTTT
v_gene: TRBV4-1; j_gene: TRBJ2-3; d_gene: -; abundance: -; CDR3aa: CASSRLVATDTQYF; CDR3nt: TGCGCCAGCAGCCGACTAGTAGCAACAGATACGCAGTATTTT
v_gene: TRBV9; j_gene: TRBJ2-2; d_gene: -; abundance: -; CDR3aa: CASSVYPGELFF; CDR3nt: TGTGCCAGCAGCGTATATCCCGGGGAGCTGTTTTTT
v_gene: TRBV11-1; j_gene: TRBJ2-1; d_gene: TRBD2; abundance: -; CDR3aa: CASSSLAVSYNEQFF; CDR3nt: TGTGCCAGCAGCTCCCTAGCGGTCTCCTACAATGAGCAGTTCTTC
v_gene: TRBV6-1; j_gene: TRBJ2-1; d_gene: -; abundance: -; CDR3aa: CASSEAQTEQFF; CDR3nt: TGTGCCAGCAGTGAAGCGCAGACAGAGCAGTTCTTC
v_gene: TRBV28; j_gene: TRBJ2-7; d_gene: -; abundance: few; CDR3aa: CASSTPQPLANLYEQYF; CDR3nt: TGTGCCAGCAGTACCCCACAACCCCTAGCGAATCTCTACGAGCAGTACTTC
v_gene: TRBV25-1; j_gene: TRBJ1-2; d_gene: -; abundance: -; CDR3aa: CASSTRNRGGYYGYTF; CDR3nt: TGTGCCAGCAGTACCCGGAATAGGGGGGGATACTATGGCTACACCTTC
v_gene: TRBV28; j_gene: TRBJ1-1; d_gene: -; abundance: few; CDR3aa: CASSLNREGRTEAFF; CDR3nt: TGTGCCAGCAGCTTGAACAGGGAGGGAAGGACTGAAGCTTTCTTT
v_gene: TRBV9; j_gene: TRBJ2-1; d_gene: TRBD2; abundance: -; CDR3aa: CASSVTSGNYNEQFF; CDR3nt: TGTGCCAGCAGCGTTACTAGCGGGAACTACAATGAGCAGTTCTTC
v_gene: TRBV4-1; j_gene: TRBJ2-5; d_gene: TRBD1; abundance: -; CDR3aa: CASSQETGTVQETQYF; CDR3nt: TGCGCCAGCAGCCAAGAAACAGGGACAGTCCAAGAGACCCAGTACTTC
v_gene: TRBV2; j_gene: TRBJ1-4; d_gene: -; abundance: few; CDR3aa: CASSSRVGREKLFF; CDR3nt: TGTGCCAGCAGTTCCAGGGTCGGAAGAGAAAAACTGTTTTTT
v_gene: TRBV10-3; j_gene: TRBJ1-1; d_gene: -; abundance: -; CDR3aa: CAIRSDRFATEAFF; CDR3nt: TGTGCCATAAGATCTGACAGGTTCGCCACTGAAGCTTTCTTT
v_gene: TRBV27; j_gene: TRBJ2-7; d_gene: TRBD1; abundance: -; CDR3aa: CASGIKQGYEQYF; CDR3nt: TGTGCCAGCGGAATCAAACAGGGGTACGAGCAGTACTTC
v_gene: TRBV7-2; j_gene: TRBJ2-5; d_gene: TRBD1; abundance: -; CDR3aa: CASSLGTVQETQYF; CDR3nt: TGTGCCAGCAGTCTAGGGACAGTCCAAGAGACCCAGTACTTC
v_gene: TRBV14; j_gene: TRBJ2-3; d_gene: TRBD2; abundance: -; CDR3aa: CASSPLTSVQYF; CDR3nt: TGTGCCAGCAGCCCCTTGACTAGCGTGCAGTATTTT
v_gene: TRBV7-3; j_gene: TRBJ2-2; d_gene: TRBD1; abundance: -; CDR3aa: CASSPQGAGELFF; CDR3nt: TGTGCCAGCAGCCCACAGGGGGCCGGGGAGCTGTTTTTT
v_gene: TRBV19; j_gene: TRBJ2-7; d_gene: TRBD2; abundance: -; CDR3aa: CASSYHSGRGEQYF; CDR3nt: TGTGCCAGTAGTTACCATAGCGGGAGAGGAGAGCAGTACTTC
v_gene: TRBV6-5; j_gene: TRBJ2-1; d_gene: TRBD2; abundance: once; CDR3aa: CASRRRENYNEQFF; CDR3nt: TGTGCCAGCAGAAGGCGGGAGAACTACAATGAGCAGTTCTTC
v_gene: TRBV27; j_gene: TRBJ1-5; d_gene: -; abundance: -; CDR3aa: CASSFGGNRNQPQHF; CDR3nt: TGTGCCAGCAGTTTCGGAGGAAATCGCAATCAGCCCCAGCATTTT
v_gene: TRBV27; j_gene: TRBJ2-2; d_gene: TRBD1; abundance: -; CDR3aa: CASSLWGQGAWELFF; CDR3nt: TGTGCCAGCAGTTTATGGGGACAGGGGGCATGGGAGCTGTTTTTT
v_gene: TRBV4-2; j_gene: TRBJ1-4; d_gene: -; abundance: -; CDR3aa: CASSQGAGVGEKLFF; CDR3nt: TGTGCCAGCAGCCAAGGAGCGGGGGTAGGGGAAAAACTGTTTTTT
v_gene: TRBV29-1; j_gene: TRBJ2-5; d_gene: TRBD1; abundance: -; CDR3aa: CSVALGQTQETQYF; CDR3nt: TGCAGCGTCGCCCTGGGACAGACTCAAGAGACCCAGTACTTC
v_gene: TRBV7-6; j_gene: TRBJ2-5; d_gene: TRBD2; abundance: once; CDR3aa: CASSLGRLAGWGQETQYF; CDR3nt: TGTGCCAGCAGCTTAGGCCGACTAGCGGGATGGGGTCAAGAGACCCAGTACTTC
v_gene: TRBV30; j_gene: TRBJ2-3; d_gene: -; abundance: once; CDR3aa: CAWSSRNTSTDTQYF; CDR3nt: TGTGCCTGGAGTTCGAGGAATACTAGCACAGATACGCAGTATTTT
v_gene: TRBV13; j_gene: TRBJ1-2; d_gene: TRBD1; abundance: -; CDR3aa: CASTKILQGPLYGYTF; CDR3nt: TGTGCCAGCACCAAAATCCTACAGGGGCCCCTATATGGCTACACCTTC
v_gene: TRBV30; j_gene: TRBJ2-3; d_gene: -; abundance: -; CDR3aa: CAWSPARSGVTQYF; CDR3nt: TGTGCCTGGAGTCCGGCCCGGTCGGGGGTTACGCAGTATTTT
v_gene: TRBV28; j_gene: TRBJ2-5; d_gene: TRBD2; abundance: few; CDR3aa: CASSFSLAGGQETQYF; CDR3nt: TGTGCCAGCAGTTTCTCGTTAGCGGGAGGGCAAGAGACCCAGTACTTC
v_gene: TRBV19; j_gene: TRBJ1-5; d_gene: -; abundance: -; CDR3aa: CASVGGLVNQPQHF; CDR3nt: TGTGCCAGTGTTGGAGGTCTTGTTAATCAGCCCCAGCATTTT
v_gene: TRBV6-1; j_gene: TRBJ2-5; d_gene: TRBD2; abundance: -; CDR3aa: CASSTLAGDQETQYF; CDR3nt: TGTGCCAGCAGTACTCTAGCGGGAGACCAAGAGACCCAGTACTTC
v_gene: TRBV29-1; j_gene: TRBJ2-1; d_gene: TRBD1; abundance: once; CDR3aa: CSVTGGVNEQFF; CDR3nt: TGCAGCGTGACAGGGGGAGTCAATGAGCAGTTCTTC
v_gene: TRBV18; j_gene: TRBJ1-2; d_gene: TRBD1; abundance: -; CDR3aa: CASSPGTGSVRGYTF; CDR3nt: TGTGCCAGCTCACCAGGGACAGGGAGCGTCAGAGGCTACACCTTC
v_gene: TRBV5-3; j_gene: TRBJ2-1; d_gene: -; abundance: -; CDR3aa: CARSLGAGPHISSYNEQFF; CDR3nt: TGTGCCAGAAGCTTGGGTGCAGGCCCTCATATTAGCTCCTACAATGAGCAGTTCTTC
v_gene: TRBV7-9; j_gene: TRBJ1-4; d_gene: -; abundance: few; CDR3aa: CASSTGDNEKLFF; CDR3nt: TGTGCCAGCAGCACAGGAGACAATGAAAAACTGTTTTTT
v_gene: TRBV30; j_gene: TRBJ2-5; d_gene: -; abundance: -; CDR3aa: CAWSARRAEETQYF; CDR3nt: TGTGCCTGGAGTGCACGGCGGGCGGAAGAGACCCAGTACTTC
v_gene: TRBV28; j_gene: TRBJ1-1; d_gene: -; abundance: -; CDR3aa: CASSFSHGGFGTFF; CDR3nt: TGTGCCAGCAGTTTCTCCCATGGGGGGTTTGGTACTTTCTTT
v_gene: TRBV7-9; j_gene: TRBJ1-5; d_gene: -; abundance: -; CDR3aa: CASSLGGGPNQPQHF; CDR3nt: TGTGCCAGCAGCTTAGGGGGGGGTCCCAATCAGCCCCAGCATTTT
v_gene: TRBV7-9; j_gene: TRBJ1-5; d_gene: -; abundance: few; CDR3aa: CASSLDRNQPQHF; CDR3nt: TGTGCCAGCAGCCTCGACAGGAACCAGCCCCAGCATTTT
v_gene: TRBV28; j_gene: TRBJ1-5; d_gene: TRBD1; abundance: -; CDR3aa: CASNRDRGNQPQHF; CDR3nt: TGTGCCAGCAACCGTGACAGGGGAAATCAGCCCCAGCATTTT
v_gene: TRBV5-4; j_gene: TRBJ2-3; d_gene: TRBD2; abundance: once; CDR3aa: CASSSTLSHLAGVADTQYF; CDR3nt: TGTGCCAGCAGCTCTACTTTAAGCCACCTAGCGGGAGTCGCAGATACGCAGTATTTT
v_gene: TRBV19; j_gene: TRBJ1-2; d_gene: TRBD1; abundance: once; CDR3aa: CASSTLTGAGYTF; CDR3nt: TGTGCCAGTAGTACCCTGACAGGGGCCGGCTACACCTTC
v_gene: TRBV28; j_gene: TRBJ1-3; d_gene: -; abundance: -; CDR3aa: CASSSIRQGNTIYF; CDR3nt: TGTGCCAGCAGTTCAATACGACAGGGAAACACCATATATTTT
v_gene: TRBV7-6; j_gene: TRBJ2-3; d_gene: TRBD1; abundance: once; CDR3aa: CASSSMVGQSMYTQYF; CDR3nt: TGTGCCAGCAGCTCTATGGTGGGACAGAGCATGTATACGCAGTATTTT
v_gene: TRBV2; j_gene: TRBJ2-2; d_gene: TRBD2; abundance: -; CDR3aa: CASSGWGAAGDHRELFF; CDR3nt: TGTGCCAGCAGTGGTTGGGGAGCAGCGGGAGACCACCGGGAGCTGTTTTTT
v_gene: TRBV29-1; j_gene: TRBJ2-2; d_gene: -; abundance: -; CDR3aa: CSAVGGTGELFF; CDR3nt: TGCAGCGCCGTAGGAGGTACAGGGGAGCTGTTTTTT
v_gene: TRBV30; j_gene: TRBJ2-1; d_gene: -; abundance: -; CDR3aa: CAWGGRINEQFF; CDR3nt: TGTGCCTGGGGAGGGAGAATCAATGAGCAGTTCTTC
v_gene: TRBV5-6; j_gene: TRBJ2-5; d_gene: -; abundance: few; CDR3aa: CASSSWRKETQYF; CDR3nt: TGTGCCAGCAGTAGTTGGAGGAAAGAGACCCAGTACTTC
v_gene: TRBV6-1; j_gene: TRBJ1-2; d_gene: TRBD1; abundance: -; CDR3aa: CASSQGLYYGYTF; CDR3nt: TGTGCCAGTTCACAGGGGTTATACTATGGCTACACCTTC
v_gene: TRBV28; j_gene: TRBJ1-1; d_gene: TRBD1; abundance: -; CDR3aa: CASSLYRDREDEAFF; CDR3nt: TGTGCCAGCAGTTTATACCGGGACAGGGAAGATGAAGCTTTCTTT
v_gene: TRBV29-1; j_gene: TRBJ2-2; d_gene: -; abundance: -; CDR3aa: CSVGGPAGELFF; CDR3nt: TGCAGCGTGGGGGGACCGGCCGGGGAGCTGTTTTTT
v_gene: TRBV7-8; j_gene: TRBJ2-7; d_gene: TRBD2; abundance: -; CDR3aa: CATTGTSYEQYF; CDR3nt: TGTGCCACCACCGGGACTAGCTACGAGCAGTACTTC